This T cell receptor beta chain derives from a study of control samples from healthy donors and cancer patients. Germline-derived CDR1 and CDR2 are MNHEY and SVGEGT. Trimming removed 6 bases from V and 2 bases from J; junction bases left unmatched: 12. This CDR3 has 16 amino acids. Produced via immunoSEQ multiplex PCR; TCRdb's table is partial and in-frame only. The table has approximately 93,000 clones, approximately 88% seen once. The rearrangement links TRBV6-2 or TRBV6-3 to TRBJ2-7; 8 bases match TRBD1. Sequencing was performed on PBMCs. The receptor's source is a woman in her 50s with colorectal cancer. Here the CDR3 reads CASSRHRDRSTYEQYV. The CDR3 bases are TGTGCCAGCAGCCGACATAGGGACAGGTCTACCTACGAGCAGTACGTC.